This T cell receptor (beta chain) stems from a study of shared clonotypes between healthy human individuals. The CDR3 loop spans 16 amino acids. Unmatched junction bases numbered 0, after V lost 0 bases and J lost 8 bases. Germline V gives CDR1 MNHNY, CDR2 SVGAGI (reference sequence). Assay: immunoSEQ multiplex PCR; the TCRdb copy retains only in-frame clones and omits some. Of roughly 2,300,000 clones listed, about 90% are singletons. The clonotype comes from a man aged 18 to 30 in good health. Some clones in this sample may be carry-over from other donors' samples. The sample comprised naive CD4+ T cells from PBMCs. Subset denoted: CD45RA+ positively selected. The chain is built from TRBV6-6 and TRBJ2-2, with TRBD2 matching over 16 bases. The CDR3 nucleotides read TGTGCCAGCAGTTACTCGGGACTAGCGGGAGGGGGGGAGCTGTTTTTT. This sequence encodes CASSYSGLAGGGELFF.